This T cell receptor (beta chain) was captured by sequencing in a study of blood T cell repertoires in COVID-19. As for the study in general: The United States, Italy and Spain were the sources of the acute and convalescent COVID-19 samples. Sample material is recorded as cDNA or gDNA derived from T cells, B-cell-depleted T cells, or PBMCs.

This clone was picked up one time. Original analysis: Nucleated cell counts were estimated from reference gene primer amplification. Data came from immunoSEQ multiplex PCR; TCRdb stores just in-frame clones and leaves some out. V and J calls and clone size follow that table, whereas D and trimming were derived from the DNA. Of 150,000 to 200,000 clones in the sample, 87% were seen once. V was shortened by 3 bases and J by 9 bases, with 15 bases between the two germline ends. Germline-derived CDR1 and CDR2 are DFQATT and SNEGSKA (reference sequence). The CDR3 is 14 residues long. The receptor was derived from a human donor in a cohort sampled during active COVID-19. The chain carries TRBV20-1 and TRBJ1-6; D unclear. Sequenced material: peripheral blood. The CDR3 coding sequence is TGCAGTGCTAGTCTACCAACTGGAGGTTCACCCCTCCACTTT. Translation gives CSASLPTGGSPLHF.